The T cell receptor (beta chain) described here comes from a study of T cell changes during pregnancy in multiple sclerosis. Some clones are missing from TCRdb's copy, which holds only in-frame ones; the method was immunoSEQ multiplex PCR. Among roughly 79,000 clones, roughly 93% were seen once, and the ten largest hold 0.75%. V shed 3 bases, J shed 8 bases, and the junction held 5 bases outside the gene matches. Germline lookup yields CDR1 MRHNA and CDR2 SNTAGT. There are 14 residues in the CDR3. The sequence derives from a female donor in good health, enrolled as a control in a pregnancy study. The chain carries TRBV6-4 and TRBJ2-4; 9 nucleotides match TRBD2. The sequencing here drew on peripheral blood, taken in the second trimester of pregnancy. The CDR3: CASSEGGGADIQYF. CDR3 DNA: TGTGCCAGCAGTGAGGGCGGGGGGGCAGACATTCAGTACTTC.